The 21 T cell receptor beta chains listed next were all sequenced from one sample in a study of cytomegalovirus exposure and HLA in healthy donors. TCRdb's copy holds only in-frame clones and misses some; the assay was immunoSEQ multiplex PCR. The sample shows approximately 150,000 clones, roughly nine tenths of them seen only once. Sequencing was done on a sample of PBMCs. These receptors all stem from a woman between 18 and 30 years old in good health and CMV-seropositive.

The chain carries TRBV10-1 and TRBJ2-1; 8 bases fit TRBD1. The CDR3 is 13 residues long. The V gene's germline CDR1 is WNHNN and CDR2 SYGVQD (reference sequence). After removal of 5 bases from V and 9 bases from J, the junction contained 6 bases not matched to a gene. In DNA, the CDR3 is TGCGCCAGCAGTAAACAGGGGGGTATTGAGCAGTTCTTC. It codes for CASSKQGGIEQFF.

The gene calls are TRBV5-1 and TRBJ2-5, with a weak D call TRBD1 (5 bases). Germline V lookup: CDR1 SGHRS, CDR2 YFSETQ. The CDR3 has 14 residues. The germline V and J ends were trimmed by 5 bases and 2 bases, with 13 bases remaining between them. The CDR3 sequence is CASRHTAGQETQYF. The CDR3 DNA is TGCGCCAGCAGACATACGGCAGGGCAAGAGACCCAGTACTTC.

The chain recombines TRBV5-4 with TRBJ1-6; 10 bases are shared with TRBD1. Trimming at V came to 0 bases and at J to 9 bases, leaving 3 bases not matched to a gene. Looked up from germline, CDR1 is SGHNT and CDR2 is YYREEE (reference sequence). CDR3 length: 15 residues. CDR3 amino acids: CASSLEGTGVSPLHF. For the CDR3, the DNA is TGTGCCAGCAGCTTGGAGGGGACAGGGGTTTCACCCCTCCACTTT.

This clone was found once. The CDR3 DNA reads TGTGCCAGCAGTGGGACAGGGAATCGCGACGAGCAGTACTTC. It translates to CASSGTGNRDEQYF. The gene calls are TRBV2 and TRBJ2-7, with 8 bases fitting TRBD1. V lost 4 bases to trimming and J lost 5 bases; unmatched junction nucleotides: 7. The CDR3 has 14 residues. Germline CDR1 and CDR2: SNHLY and FYNNEI.

The rearrangement links TRBV4-2 to TRBJ1-1, with D unclear. The CDR3 is 12 amino acids. Per germline, CDR1 LGHNA and CDR2 YNFKEQ. Trimming removed 1 base at V and 11 bases at J, with 11 bases between. Written as DNA, the CDR3 is TGTGCCAGCAGCCAAGGAGGACTTGGGGCTTTCTTT. It translates to CASSQGGLGAFF.

CDR3 sequence: CASSPTGGFGQPQHF. CDR3 DNA: TGTGCCAGCAGCCCGACAGGGGGCTTTGGACAGCCCCAGCATTTT. J is TRBJ1-5 and V is TRBV7-8, with 10 bases aligning to TRBD1. With V trimmed by 5 bases and J by 7 bases, 8 bases remained unmatched. CDR1 is SGHVS and CDR2 is FQNEAQ in the germline V gene. The CDR3 extends over 15 amino acids.

The J gene is TRBJ2-1, the V gene TRBV6-1; 11 nucleotides line up with TRBD2. Losses at the gene ends were 5 bases for V and 6 bases for J; bases not matched to a gene: 6. The CDR3 is 15 residues long. The germline V gene encodes CDR1 MNHNS and CDR2 SASEGT. The DNA for the CDR3 is TGTGCCAGCAGTCCCGCTAGCGGGGGGCCCAATGAGCAGTTCTTC. This translates into CASSPASGGPNEQFF.

In DNA, the CDR3 is TGTGCCAGCAGTTACCCGATGGGACAGGGGAGCTACGAGCAGTACTTC. Encoded protein: CASSYPMGQGSYEQYF. This chain links TRBV6-6 with TRBJ2-7, with 10 bases fitting TRBD1. This CDR3 has 16 amino acids. The junction had 7 bases not matched to a gene; V was cut back by 2 bases and J by 3 bases. Germline CDR1 MNHNY, CDR2 SVGAGI (reference sequence).

The chain links TRBV6-6 to TRBJ2-7; 7 bases agree with TRBD1. Germline lookup yields CDR1 MNHNY and CDR2 SVGAGI (reference sequence). V dropped 0 bases and J dropped 5; count of bases not matched to a gene: 7. The CDR3 spans 15 residues. CDR3 sequence reads: CASSYSRQGVNEQYF. CDR3 nucleotides: TGTGCCAGCAGTTACTCGAGGCAGGGGGTAAACGAGCAGTACTTC.

This clone was seen a single time. The genes are TRBV5-8 and TRBJ2-2, with 14 bases aligning to TRBD2. Germline V gives CDR1 SGHTS, CDR2 YDEGEE. With V trimmed by 0 bases and J by 7 bases, 5 bases remained unmatched. This CDR3 contains 17 residues. The CDR3 here is CASSLEGLAGVSGELFF. In DNA, the CDR3 is TGTGCCAGCAGCTTGGAGGGACTAGCGGGAGTTAGCGGGGAGCTGTTTTTT.

The V gene is TRBV9, the J gene TRBJ1-3; 7 positions agree with TRBD1. Germline lookup yields CDR1 SGDLS and CDR2 YYNGEE. Trimming at V came to 2 bases and at J to 0 bases, leaving 5 bases not matched to a gene. CDR3 length: 16 amino acids. For the CDR3, the DNA is TGTGCCAGCAGCGTGCTACAGGGGAGCTCTGGAAACACCATATATTTT. Its protein is CASSVLQGSSGNTIYF. The whole variable domain, remainder taken from reference TRBV9 and TRBJ1-3, is DSGVTQTPKHLITATGQRVTLRCSPRSGDLSVYWYQQSLDQGLQFLIQYYNGEERAKGNILERFSAQQFPDLHSELNLSSLELGDSALYFCASSVLQGSSGNTIYFGEGSWLTVV.

This rearrangement joins TRBV7-2 to TRBJ2-7; D gene ambiguous. The germline V and J ends were trimmed by 1 base and 1 base, with 14 bases remaining between them. Germline V gene sequence: CDR1 SGHTA, CDR2 FQGNSA. The CDR3 runs to 16 residues. CDR3 DNA: TGTGCCAGCAGCTTAGTCCCCCCCCGCAGGTCCTACGAGCAGTACTTC. This gives the protein CASSLVPPRRSYEQYF.

The CDR3 DNA sequence: TGTGCCAGCAGCAAACTAGTTGGACAGGGTGGTAGCACAGATACGCAGTATTTT. Protein sequence: CASSKLVGQGGSTDTQYF. The genes are TRBV5-6 and TRBJ2-3; 8 nucleotides agree with TRBD1. The length of the CDR3 is 18 residues. CDR1 is SGHDT, CDR2 YYEEEE, per germline. V dropped 4 bases and J dropped 0; count of bases not matched to a gene: 13.

V and J are TRBV7-2 and TRBJ2-1; D call uncertain. The CDR3 spans 12 residues. Germline CDR1 is SGHTA and CDR2 is FQGNSA. With 6 bases removed from V and 5 bases from J, the gap between germline ends came to 8 bases. The CDR3 DNA reads as TGTGCCAGCAGTCGAGTCGACAATGAGCAGTTCTTC. Encoded protein: CASSRVDNEQFF.

CDR3 sequence reads: CASSLYGQGYYEQYF. In DNA, the CDR3 is TGCGCCAGCAGCCTCTACGGACAGGGCTACTACGAGCAGTACTTC. V usage is TRBV5-1 and J usage is TRBJ2-7; TRBD1 agrees at 8 bases. Germline V gives CDR1 SGHRS, CDR2 YFSETQ. The CDR3 has 15 amino acids. V lost 4 bases and J lost 3; bases outside the gene matches: 9.

The chain carries TRBV7-2 and TRBJ1-2; D is possibly TRBD1 (6 bases). The germline CDR1 and CDR2 sequences are SGHTA and FQGNSA. Between the trimmed V and J ends, which lost 7 bases and 2 bases, there was a span of 26 bases. The CDR3 length is 18 residues. CDR3 sequence: CASTLPGGQFSPNYGYTF. CDR3 DNA sequence: TGTGCCAGCACCCTTCCGGGGGGACAATTTTCCCCGAACTATGGCTACACCTTC.

V usage is TRBV25-1 and J usage is TRBJ2-5; 10 bases are a match to TRBD2. Per germline, CDR1 MGHDK and CDR2 SYGVNS. This CDR3 contains 15 residues. V gave up 8 bases and J gave up 2 bases; unmatched junction bases: 8. In nucleotides, the CDR3 is TGTGCCAGCTCGAGGCTAGCGGGAGCTCAAGAGACCCAGTACTTC. Its translation is CASSRLAGAQETQYF. Full variable domain (missing parts from reference TRBV25-1 and TRBJ2-5): EADIYQTPRYLVIGTGKKITLECSQTMGHDKMYWYQQDPGMELHLIHYSYGVNSTEKGDLSSESTVSRIRTEHFPLTLESARPSHTSQYLCASSRLAGAQETQYFGPGTRLLVL.

The gene calls are TRBV28 and TRBJ2-3; 12 bases map to TRBD2. The CDR3 is made up of 18 amino acids. CDR1 and CDR2 (germline): MDHEN, SYDVKM. Unmatched junction bases numbered 8, after V lost 2 bases and J lost 2 bases. This chain's CDR3 is CASSLIASGREVTDTQYF. The CDR3 DNA sequence: TGTGCCAGCAGTTTAATTGCTAGCGGGAGGGAAGTCACAGATACGCAGTATTTT.

The chain employs TRBV11-3 and TRBJ1-1; the D gene is possibly TRBD1 (5 bases). The germline V and J ends were trimmed by 1 base and 6 bases, with 9 bases remaining between them. The CDR3 loop spans 13 amino acids. The germline V gene has CDR1 SGHNT and CDR2 YENEEA. The CDR3 reads CASSLGEGAEAFF. The CDR3 nucleotides are TGTGCCAGCAGCTTAGGAGAAGGGGCTGAAGCTTTCTTT.

This chain uses TRBV25-1 with TRBJ1-2; TRBD1 aligns across 8 bases. Trimming cost V 8 bases and J 7 bases; bases outside gene matches: 6. This CDR3 has 12 residues. CDR1 and CDR2 from the germline V gene are MGHDK and SYGVNS. The CDR3 DNA is TGTGCCAGCGCGACAGGGGCGGGTGGCTACACCTTC. This encodes CASATGAGGYTF.

This chain links TRBV6-8 with TRBJ1-2, with a tentative D call TRBD1 (6 bases). The germline V and J ends were trimmed by 8 bases and 6 bases, with 10 bases remaining between them. The germline V gene encodes CDR1 MNHGY and CDR2 SAAAGT. The CDR3 is 11 amino acids. The CDR3 is CASVQGNGYTF. The CDR3 nucleotides read TGTGCCAGCGTCCAGGGGAATGGCTACACCTTC.